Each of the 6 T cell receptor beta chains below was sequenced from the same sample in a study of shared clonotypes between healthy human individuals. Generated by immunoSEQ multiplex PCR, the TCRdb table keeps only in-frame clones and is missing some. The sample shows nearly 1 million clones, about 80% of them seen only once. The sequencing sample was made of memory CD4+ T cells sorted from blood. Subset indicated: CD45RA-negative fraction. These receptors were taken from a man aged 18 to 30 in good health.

The CDR3 here is CAWSPVTLGTEAFF. The DNA of the CDR3 is TGTGCCTGGAGCCCAGTCACTCTGGGCACTGAAGCTTTCTTT. V and J are TRBV30 and TRBJ1-1; D is uncertain. V lost 3 bases and J lost 4, with 15 bases in between. The CDR3 length is 14 residues. The V gene's germline CDR1 is GTSNPN and CDR2 SVGIG (reference sequence).

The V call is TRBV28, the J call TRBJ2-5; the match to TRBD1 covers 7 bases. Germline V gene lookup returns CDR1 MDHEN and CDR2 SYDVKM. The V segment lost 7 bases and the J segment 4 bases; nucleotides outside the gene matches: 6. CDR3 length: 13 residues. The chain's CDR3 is CASNPTGPETQYF. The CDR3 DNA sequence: TGTGCCAGCAACCCGACAGGGCCAGAGACCCAGTACTTC.

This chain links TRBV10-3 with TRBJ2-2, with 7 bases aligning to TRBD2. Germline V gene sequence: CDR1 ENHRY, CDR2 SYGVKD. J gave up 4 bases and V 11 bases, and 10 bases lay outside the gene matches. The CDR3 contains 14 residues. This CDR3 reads CASREGTITGELFF. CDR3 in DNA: TGTGCCTCCAGGGAGGGGACTATCACCGGGGAGCTGTTTTTT.

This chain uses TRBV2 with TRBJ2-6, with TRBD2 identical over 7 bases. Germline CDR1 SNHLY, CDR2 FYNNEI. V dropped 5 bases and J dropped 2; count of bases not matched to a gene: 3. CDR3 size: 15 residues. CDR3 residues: CASSLGGTGANVLTF. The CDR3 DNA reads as TGTGCCAGCAGTTTGGGGGGGACTGGGGCCAACGTCCTGACTTTC. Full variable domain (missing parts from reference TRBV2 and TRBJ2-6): EPEVTQTPSHQVTQMGQEVILRCVPISNHLYFYWYRQILGQKVEFLVSFYNNEISEKSEIFDDQFSVERPDGSNFTLKIRSTKLEDSAMYFCASSLGGTGANVLTFGAGSRLTVL.

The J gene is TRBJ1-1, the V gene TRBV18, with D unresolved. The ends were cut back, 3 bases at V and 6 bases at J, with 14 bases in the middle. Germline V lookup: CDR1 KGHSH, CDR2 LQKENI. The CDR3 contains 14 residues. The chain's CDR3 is CASSPREGQPEAFF. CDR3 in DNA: TGTGCCAGCTCACCCCGTGAGGGTCAGCCTGAAGCTTTCTTT.

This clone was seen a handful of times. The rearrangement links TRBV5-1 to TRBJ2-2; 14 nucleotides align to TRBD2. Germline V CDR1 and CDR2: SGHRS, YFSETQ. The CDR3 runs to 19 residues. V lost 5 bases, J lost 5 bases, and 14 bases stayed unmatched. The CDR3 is CASRYTTGTSGRKTGELFF. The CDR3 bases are TGCGCCAGCAGATATACCACGGGGACTAGCGGGAGAAAAACCGGGGAGCTGTTTTTT.